What follows are 26 T cell receptor beta chains derived from one specimen sequenced in a study of control samples from healthy donors and cancer patients. Data came from immunoSEQ multiplex PCR; TCRdb stores just in-frame clones and leaves some out. The table includes about 120,000 clones, around 90% detected once. Specimen: blood. The receptors stem from a man aged 50-60 years in good health.

The V and J genes are TRBV5-6 and TRBJ2-7; D gene unclear. Germline V gene lookup returns CDR1 SGHDT and CDR2 YYEEEE. There are 11 residues in the CDR3. V lost 2 bases and J lost 4, with 4 bases in between. CDR3 bases: TGTGCCAGCAGCTTACAGTACGAGCAGTACTTC. This codes for CASSLQYEQYF.

The genes are TRBV19 and TRBJ1-1; TRBD1 agrees at 11 bases. This CDR3 comprises 15 residues. Germline values: CDR1 LNHDA, CDR2 SQIVND (reference sequence). V shed 0 bases, J shed 4 bases, and the junction held 1 base outside the gene matches. The CDR3 DNA follows: TGTGCCAGTAGTATAGAAGGGACAGGGGGCACTGAAGCTTTCTTT. It translates to CASSIEGTGGTEAFF.

The V call is TRBV5-1, the J call TRBJ2-6; 11 nucleotides line up with TRBD1. J lost 2 bases, V lost 7 bases, and 5 bases had no gene match. CDR1 and CDR2 (germline): SGHRS, YFSETQ. The length of the CDR3 is 16 residues. The CDR3 DNA reads as TGCGCCAGCCGGGACAGGGGGACTCCTGGGGCCAACGTCCTGACTTTC. Translated: CASRDRGTPGANVLTF.

The V call is TRBV6-2 or TRBV6-3, the J call TRBJ1-1; possibly TRBD1 for D (5 bases). Germline V gene sequence: CDR1 MNHEY, CDR2 SVGEGT. Between the trimmed V and J ends, which lost 4 bases and 1 base, there was a span of 10 bases. This CDR3 is built from 14 residues. The CDR3 region is CASSLTQGNTEAFF. As DNA, the CDR3 is TGTGCCAGCAGTTTAACCCAGGGGAACACTGAAGCTTTCTTT.

The chain is built from TRBV7-2 and TRBJ1-2; a possible D gene is TRBD1 (6 bases). V lost 5 bases and J 10 bases, leaving 20 bases between the germline ends. CDR1 and CDR2 (germline): SGHTA, FQGNSA. CDR3 length equals 14 residues. CDR3 loop: CASSPGMTAGAYTF. CDR3 nucleotide sequence: TGTGCCAGCAGCCCCGGGATGACAGCAGGGGCCTACACCTTC.

This chain connects TRBV18 to TRBJ1-3; D not certain. Germline V gene lookup returns CDR1 KGHSH and CDR2 LQKENI. The ends were cut back, 3 bases at V and 4 bases at J, with 10 bases in the middle. This CDR3 has 14 residues. This CDR3 is CASSPGVGGNTIYF. The CDR3 DNA sequence: TGTGCCAGCTCACCCGGAGTGGGGGGAAACACCATATATTTT.

The rearrangement joins TRBV29-1 to TRBJ1-2, with D unresolved. This CDR3 has 12 amino acids. V was shortened by 3 bases and J by 3 bases, with 8 bases between the two germline ends. Germline values: CDR1 SQVTM, CDR2 ANQGSEA. The CDR3 sequence: CSVDHRDYGYTF. Here the CDR3 DNA reads TGCAGCGTTGATCATAGGGACTATGGCTACACCTTC. Complete variable domain (other parts from reference TRBV29-1 and TRBJ1-2): SAVISQKPSRDICQRGTSLTIQCQVDSQVTMMFWYRQQPGQSLTLIATANQGSEATYESGFVIDKFPISRPNLTFSTLTVSNMSPEDSSIYLCSVDHRDYGYTFGSGTRLTVV.

Comments on this clone: Other DNA sequences in this sample translate to the same CDR3. V and J are TRBV27 and TRBJ1-2; maybe TRBD1 (6 bases). The V gene lost 3 bases and the J gene lost 3 bases, with 11 bases spanning the gap. The CDR3 runs to 14 residues. Germline V gene lookup returns CDR1 MNHEY and CDR2 SMNVEV (reference sequence). Here the CDR3 reads CASSLGRGDYGYTF. The CDR3 DNA sequence: TGTGCCAGCAGTTTGGGTAGGGGGGACTATGGCTACACCTTC.

CDR3 in DNA: TGCGCCAGCAGCTTCAAGGGGTTATACAATGAGCAGTTCTTC. Encoded protein: CASSFKGLYNEQFF. The chain recombines TRBV5-1 with TRBJ2-1; perhaps TRBD1 as D (5 bases). Trimming shortened V by 2 bases and J by 4 bases, and 10 bases separated the two germline ends. Germline V lookup: CDR1 SGHRS, CDR2 YFSETQ. CDR3 length: 14 amino acids.

The chain has TRBV18 and TRBJ1-1; TRBD1 might be the D (5 bases). V lost 4 bases and J 1 base, leaving 10 bases between the germline ends. CDR1 is KGHSH and CDR2 is LQKENI in the germline V gene. The CDR3 has 14 residues. CDR3 DNA: TGTGCCAGCTCACTAGCGACAGAGAACACTGAAGCTTTCTTT. Its protein product is CASSLATENTEAFF.

V usage is TRBV7-6 and J usage is TRBJ1-1; 9 bases line up with TRBD1. The ends lost 4 bases at V and 1 base at J; junction bases unmatched: 7. The length of the CDR3 is 16 residues. The germline CDR1 and CDR2 sequences are SGHVS and FNYEAQ. The CDR3 DNA reads TGTGCCAGCAGCTCACTCCCGGGACAGGGGAACACTGAAGCTTTCTTT. This gives the protein CASSSLPGQGNTEAFF.

The genes are TRBV6-2 or TRBV6-3 and TRBJ1-1, with D hard to call. Germline-derived CDR1 and CDR2 are MNHEY and SVGEGT. The CDR3 runs 14 residues. Trimming removed 2 bases at V and 1 base at J, with 8 bases between. CDR3 protein: CASSYNAGNTEAFF. The CDR3 DNA follows: TGTGCCAGCAGTTACAACGCTGGGAACACTGAAGCTTTCTTT.

J is TRBJ2-1 and V is TRBV7-6; 7 bases agree with TRBD2. V dropped 2 bases and J dropped 2; count of bases not matched to a gene: 12. The germline gives CDR1 SGHVS, CDR2 FNYEAQ. CDR3 size: 18 residues. CDR3 sequence (DNA): TGTGCCAGCAGCTTACTCCGGGGGGAAGATTCCGCCTACAATGAGCAGTTCTTC. Protein product: CASSLLRGEDSAYNEQFF.

The chain joins TRBV4-3 to TRBJ1-1; D is undetermined. CDR3 length equals 16 residues. Trimming took 0 bases from V and 1 from J, leaving 12 bases between them. CDR1 LGHNA and CDR2 YSLEER come from the germline V gene. CDR3 sequence reads: CASSQDGWGRNTEAFF. CDR3 DNA sequence: TGCGCCAGCAGCCAAGACGGGTGGGGAAGGAACACTGAAGCTTTCTTT.

The genes are TRBV29-1 and TRBJ2-3; TRBD1 aligns across 7 bases. J was trimmed by 7 bases and V by 7 bases; bases with no gene match: 2. Germline CDR1 and CDR2: SQVTM and ANQGSEA. The CDR3 length is 10 residues. In nucleotides, the CDR3 is TGCAGCGCGGGACAGAATACGCAGTATTTT. Translating it yields CSAGQNTQYF.

The chain carries TRBV18 and TRBJ1-3; tentatively, D is TRBD1 (5 bases). This CDR3 has 16 amino acids. Germline V CDR1 and CDR2: KGHSH, LQKENI. V lost 3 bases and J lost 4, with 16 bases in between. This CDR3 is CASSPLSRVEGNTIYF. DNA for the CDR3: TGTGCCAGCTCACCTCTCAGCAGGGTGGAAGGAAACACCATATATTTT.

The CDR3 nucleotides read TGTGCCAGCAGCCCCGAAGACGGAAACTATGGCTACACCTTC. It codes for CASSPEDGNYGYTF. The V and J genes are TRBV27 and TRBJ1-2; no reliable D call. From germline, CDR1 is MNHEY and CDR2 SMNVEV (reference sequence). This CDR3 has 14 amino acids. Trimming stripped 6 bases from V and 2 bases from J, with 13 bases between.

The gene calls are TRBV30 and TRBJ2-7; the match to TRBD1 covers 7 bases. This CDR3 contains 15 residues. V was pared by 0 bases and J by 4 bases, with 9 bases of the junction left unmatched. Germline V gives CDR1 GTSNPN, CDR2 SVGIG (reference sequence). The CDR3, as DNA: TGTGCCTGGAGTGTAAGGTCAGGGGGACGTTACGAGCAGTACTTC. Its translation: CAWSVRSGGRYEQYF.

The chain joins TRBV30 to TRBJ2-3, with 9 bases that match TRBD1. The V gene's germline CDR1 is GTSNPN and CDR2 SVGIG (reference sequence). Trimming removed 4 bases from V and 5 bases from J; junction bases left unmatched: 4. CDR3 length: 13 amino acids. For the CDR3, the DNA is TGTGCCTGGACTCGGACAGGGGAAGATACGCAGTATTTT. As protein: CAWTRTGEDTQYF. Combining the CDR3 with reference TRBV30 and TRBJ2-3 gives the whole variable domain SQTIHQWPATLVQPVGSPLSLECTVEGTSNPNLYWYRQAAGRGLQLLFYSVGIGQISSEVPQNLSASRPQDRQFILSSKKLLLSDSGFYLCAWTRTGEDTQYFGPGTRLTVL.

V gene TRBV15 combines with J gene TRBJ2-5; 7 positions agree with TRBD1. The junction had 11 bases not matched to a gene; V was cut back by 0 bases and J by 4 bases. This CDR3 spans 17 amino acids. Germline loops: CDR1 LNHNV, CDR2 YYDKDF (reference sequence). Here the CDR3 DNA reads TGTGCCACCAGCAGAGATCGCGGATACACAGGGGTAGAGACCCAGTACTTC. Translating gives CATSRDRGYTGVETQYF.

The rearrangement uses TRBV7-8 and TRBJ1-6; D not resolved. Between the trimmed V and J ends, which lost 1 base and 5 bases, there was a span of 6 bases. The CDR3 spans 14 residues. The germline gives CDR1 SGHVS, CDR2 FQNEAQ. The CDR3 sequence is CASSLDQNNSPLHF. The CDR3 DNA reads as TGTGCCAGCAGCTTAGACCAGAATAATTCACCCCTCCACTTT.

The rearrangement links TRBV25-1 to TRBJ2-1; 11 positions match TRBD2. The J segment lost 7 bases and the V segment lost 5 bases, leaving 4 bases of the junction unmatched. Germline assignment: CDR1 MGHDK and CDR2 SYGVNS. The CDR3 runs to 14 residues. CDR3 residues: CASSLAGGRNEQFF. The CDR3 bases are TGTGCCAGCAGTTTAGCGGGGGGGCGAAATGAGCAGTTCTTC. The whole variable domain, remainder taken from reference TRBV25-1 and TRBJ2-1, is EADIYQTPRYLVIGTGKKITLECSQTMGHDKMYWYQQDPGMELHLIHYSYGVNSTEKGDLSSESTVSRIRTEHFPLTLESARPSHTSQYLCASSLAGGRNEQFFGPGTRLTVL.

The V gene is TRBV18, the J gene TRBJ1-1; D gene ambiguous. The germline V and J ends were trimmed by 3 bases and 5 bases, with 7 bases remaining between them. This CDR3 is 12 amino acids long. The germline CDR1 and CDR2 sequences are KGHSH and LQKENI. This CDR3 reads CASSPQRTEAFF. Here the CDR3 DNA reads TGTGCCAGCTCACCCCAGAGGACTGAAGCTTTCTTT.

The chain carries TRBV9 and TRBJ2-6; TRBD1 might be the D (6 bases). In germline, CDR1 is SGDLS, CDR2 YYNGEE. V dropped 0 bases and J dropped 4 bases, with 11 bases sitting between them. The CDR3 sequence is 16 residues long. The CDR3 loop reads CASSVATGRGANVLTF. CDR3 sequence (DNA): TGTGCCAGCAGCGTAGCTACAGGGAGAGGGGCCAACGTCCTGACTTTC.

The rearrangement joins TRBV4-3 to TRBJ2-5; 7 nucleotides match TRBD2. The V segment lost 0 bases and the J segment 10 bases; nucleotides outside the gene matches: 8. Looked up from germline, CDR1 is LGHNA and CDR2 is YSLEER. The length of the CDR3 is 14 residues. This CDR3 is CASSQESSGSSQYF. CDR3 DNA sequence: TGCGCCAGCAGCCAAGAGTCTAGCGGAAGCAGCCAGTACTTC.

The CDR3 reads CASSLEGDIISYEQYF. CDR3 nucleotides: TGCGCCAGCAGCTTGGAAGGGGACATAATTTCCTACGAGCAGTACTTC. This chain uses TRBV5-1 with TRBJ2-7; D is possibly TRBD1 (6 bases). Looked up from germline, CDR1 is SGHRS and CDR2 is YFSETQ. The CDR3 has 16 residues. Deletions cut 0 bases from V and 1 base from J, with 14 bases between.